Shown below are 26 T cell receptor beta chains from a single sample sequenced in a study of cytomegalovirus exposure and HLA in healthy donors. The PCR had 60 Vbeta and 13 Jbeta primers. Method: immunoSEQ multiplex PCR; TCRdb's copy keeps in-frame clones and lacks some. Of 90,000 or so clones in the sample, over 65% are singletons; the top ten hold more than 15%. Sequenced input: PBMCs. The origin of the receptors is a woman in her late teens or twenties in good health and CMV-seropositive.

The J gene is TRBJ2-7, the V gene TRBV7-9, with 7 bases identical to TRBD2. CDR3 length: 17 amino acids. Per the germline V gene, CDR1 is SEHNR and CDR2 is FQNEAQ (reference sequence). Trimming took 2 bases from V and 1 from J; bases not matched to a gene: 11. CDR3 loop: CASSLRGEAGESYEQYF. The CDR3 DNA reads TGTGCCAGCAGCTTAAGAGGTGAGGCGGGAGAATCCTACGAGCAGTACTTC.

This chain links TRBV4-2 with TRBJ2-1; 10 nucleotides align to TRBD2. The CDR3 contains 17 residues. Trimming took 0 bases from V and 9 from J; bases not matched to a gene: 11. CDR1 and CDR2 from the germline V gene are LGHNA and YNFKEQ. The CDR3 sequence: CASSQDWRSGGGGEQFF. The CDR3 nucleotides are TGTGCCAGCAGCCAAGATTGGAGGAGCGGGGGGGGCGGTGAGCAGTTCTTC.

The gene calls are TRBV5-1 and TRBJ2-1, with D hard to call. Germline values: CDR1 SGHRS, CDR2 YFSETQ. The CDR3 contains 15 residues. V was shortened by 2 bases and J by 0 bases, with 9 bases between the two germline ends. DNA for the CDR3: TGCGCCAGCAGCTTATCGGTTAGCTCCTACAATGAGCAGTTCTTC. Protein sequence: CASSLSVSSYNEQFF.

This clone occurred a few times. The chain recombines TRBV5-8 with TRBJ1-3; D is uncertain. This CDR3 spans 11 amino acids. Germline CDR1 is SGHTS and CDR2 is YDEGEE. Trimming removed 5 bases at V and 7 bases at J, with 7 bases between. This CDR3 is CASRLPNTIYF. In DNA, the CDR3 is TGTGCCAGCAGACTACCGAACACCATATATTTT.

The rearrangement uses TRBV27 and TRBJ1-6; D is unclear. The V gene's germline CDR1 is MNHEY and CDR2 SMNVEV (reference sequence). V gave up 2 bases and J gave up 7 bases, with 3 bases separating them. This CDR3 is 12 amino acids long. This CDR3 reads CASSLANSPLHF. The DNA for the CDR3 is TGTGCCAGCAGTTTAGCGAATTCACCCCTCCACTTT.

The chain uses TRBV5-1 and TRBJ2-3; D gene unclear. Germline values: CDR1 SGHRS, CDR2 YFSETQ. V lost 3 bases to trimming and J lost 1 base, with 9 bases between them. The CDR3 length is 14 residues. For the CDR3, the DNA is TGCGCCAGCAGCTCCGGTCGGGGCACAGATACGCAGTATTTT. Translated, it gives CASSSGRGTDTQYF.

The chain is built from TRBV7-9 and TRBJ2-7; a possible D gene is TRBD1 (5 bases). CDR3 size: 15 residues. The V end lost 10 bases, the J end lost 0 bases, and 19 bases lay between the germline ends. Germline CDR1 SEHNR, CDR2 FQNEAQ (reference sequence). CDR3 nucleotide sequence: TGTGCCATCACCCAAAGAGACAGAAGCTCCTACGAGCAGTACTTC. Protein: CAITQRDRSSYEQYF.

The rearrangement links TRBV29-1 to TRBJ2-5; maybe TRBD2 (7 bases). V was cut by 0 bases and J by 9 bases, with 20 bases left in between. Germline loops: CDR1 SQVTM, CDR2 ANQGSEA. CDR3 size: 15 residues. The DNA of the CDR3 is TGCAGCGTTGAAGACGGGGGCGGGAGAGCGGAGGCCCAGTACTTC. Protein product: CSVEDGGGRAEAQYF.

This rearrangement joins TRBV10-3 to TRBJ2-4; weak D call: TRBD2 (6 bases). From germline, CDR1 is ENHRY and CDR2 SYGVKD. The CDR3 is 16 residues long. The V gene lost 7 bases and the J gene lost 4 bases, with 20 bases spanning the gap. The CDR3 region is CAIKRLRDWLKNIQYF. As DNA, the CDR3 is TGTGCCATCAAACGTCTCCGGGACTGGTTAAAAAACATTCAGTACTTC.

V gene TRBV9 combines with J gene TRBJ1-4; 7 positions agree with TRBD1. CDR3 length equals 14 residues. Germline trimming cut 4 bases from V and 8 bases from J; bases unmatched to any gene: 8. Germline V gene lookup returns CDR1 SGDLS and CDR2 YYNGEE. CDR3 sequence: CASSPQGSGEKLFF. The CDR3, as DNA: TGTGCCAGCAGCCCACAGGGGTCTGGAGAAAAACTGTTTTTT.

A word on this clone: Other nucleotide sequences in the sample specify the same CDR3. The rearrangement links TRBV30 to TRBJ1-5, with D unresolved. CDR1 GTSNPN and CDR2 SVGIG come from the germline V gene (reference sequence). CDR3 length: 14 amino acids. V lost 0 bases and J 1 base, leaving 7 bases between the germline ends. The CDR3 loop is CAWSVGQSNQPQHF. CDR3 in DNA: TGTGCCTGGAGTGTTGGCCAGAGCAATCAGCCCCAGCATTTT.

The chain joins TRBV6-4 to TRBJ2-7, with 11 bases identical to TRBD1. The CDR3 spans 10 residues. Looked up from germline, CDR1 is MRHNA and CDR2 is SNTAGT. CDR3 loop: CASSRDRGKV. CDR3 bases: TGTGCCAGCAGCCGGGACAGGGGGAAGGTC.

The chain recombines TRBV6-6 with TRBJ2-7, with 10 bases lining up with TRBD1. CDR3 length: 15 amino acids. Germline V gives CDR1 MNHNY, CDR2 SVGAGI (reference sequence). With V trimmed by 5 bases and J by 4 bases, 8 bases remained unmatched. Here the CDR3 reads CASSVSGTGVYEQYF. As DNA, the CDR3 is TGTGCCAGCAGTGTTTCCGGGACAGGGGTATACGAGCAGTACTTC.

This rearrangement joins TRBV7-2 to TRBJ2-3, with 7 bases fitting TRBD2. V lost 1 base, J lost 5 bases, and 12 bases stayed unmatched. The CDR3 is 17 residues long. Looked up from germline, CDR1 is SGHTA and CDR2 is FQGNSA. The CDR3, as DNA: TGTGCCAGCAGCTTAGTCGGACTAGTCACGGGTGGAGATACGCAGTATTTT. Translation: CASSLVGLVTGGDTQYF. The full variable domain, rest sourced from reference TRBV7-2 and TRBJ2-3, is GAGVSQSPSNKVTEKGKDVELRCDPISGHTALYWYRQSLGQGLEFLIYFQGNSAPDKSGLPSDRFSAERTGGSVSTLTIQRTQQEDSAVYLCASSLVGLVTGGDTQYFGPGTRLTVL.

V usage is TRBV18 and J usage is TRBJ2-7; D possibly corresponds to TRBD2 (5 bases). With 1 base removed from V and 6 bases from J, the gap between germline ends came to 7 bases. CDR3 length: 12 amino acids. CDR1 and CDR2 (germline): KGHSH, LQKENI. CDR3 coding DNA: TGTGCCAGCTCACCACTCCGGGGCGAGCAGTACTTC. This gives the protein CASSPLRGEQYF.

Here the CDR3 reads CASALNGGYTGELFF. CDR3 sequence (DNA): TGTGCCAGTGCCTTAAACGGGGGGTACACCGGGGAGCTGTTTTTT. V and J are TRBV2 and TRBJ2-2, with TRBD2 matching 7 bases. The CDR3 covers 15 residues. The germline V gene encodes CDR1 SNHLY and CDR2 FYNNEI. Trimming removed 9 bases from V and 3 bases from J; junction bases left unmatched: 10. Drawing the rest from reference TRBV2 and TRBJ2-2, the complete variable domain is EPEVTQTPSHQVTQMGQEVILRCVPISNHLYFYWYRQILGQKVEFLVSFYNNEISEKSEIFDDQFSVERPDGSNFTLKIRSTKLEDSAMYFCASALNGGYTGELFFGEGSRLTVL.

This chain joins TRBV4-2 and TRBJ2-3; TRBD2 matches 7 bases. V shed 2 bases, J shed 7 bases, and the junction held 6 bases outside the gene matches. This CDR3 is built from 14 residues. In germline, CDR1 is LGHNA, CDR2 YNFKEQ. This CDR3 is CASSQPGGTNTQYF. CDR3 coding DNA: TGTGCCAGCAGCCAACCGGGGGGTACAAATACGCAGTATTTT.

The gene calls are TRBV28 and TRBJ2-1; TRBD2 matches at 11 bases. Germline CDR1 MDHEN, CDR2 SYDVKM. The CDR3 totals 16 residues. The J segment lost 3 bases and the V segment lost 4 bases, leaving 5 bases of the junction unmatched. As DNA, the CDR3 is TGTGCCAGCAGTTCTTCACTAGCGGGAGACTACAATGAGCAGTTCTTC. Its protein is CASSSSLAGDYNEQFF.

This clone was detected only once. A junction end diverges from the germline sequence, so it may reflect a read error. The same CDR3 also results from other DNA sequences found in this sample. V usage is TRBV28 and J usage is TRBJ2-6; 10 nucleotides match TRBD1. The CDR3 has 17 residues. CDR1 and CDR2 (germline): MDHEN, SYDVKM. The CDR3 loop reads CASSTGDRGSGANVLTF. As DNA, the CDR3 is TGTGCCAGCAGTACTGGGGACAGGGGATCTGGGGCCAACGTCCTAACTTTC.

The chain carries TRBV6-1 and TRBJ2-1, with 12 bases matching TRBD2. Trimming cost V 4 bases and J 9 bases; bases outside gene matches: 10. This CDR3 has 16 residues. Germline V gives CDR1 MNHNS, CDR2 SASEGT. The CDR3 DNA reads as TGTGCCAGCAGTGCCCAGACTAGCGGGAGTTCCGTTGAGCAGTTCTTC. This encodes CASSAQTSGSSVEQFF.

The V gene is TRBV6-5, the J gene TRBJ1-2, with D possibly being TRBD1 (6 bases). This CDR3 is 14 amino acids long. Germline V CDR1 and CDR2: MNHEY, SVGAGI. The germline V and J ends were trimmed by 10 bases and 4 bases, with 19 bases remaining between them. The CDR3 bases are TGTGCCACCTTTTCGGGACACCTTTCCTATGGCTACACCTTC. Its translation: CATFSGHLSYGYTF.

The V and J genes are TRBV7-9 and TRBJ1-5; no clear D. V was cut by 5 bases and J by 3 bases, with 8 bases left in between. The CDR3 is 13 residues long. Germline V lookup: CDR1 SEHNR, CDR2 FQNEAQ (reference sequence). CDR3 sequence (DNA): TGTGCCAGCAGCCACAACCCCAATCAGCCCCAGCATTTT. Translated, it gives CASSHNPNQPQHF. The full variable domain, with the rest looked up from reference TRBV7-9 and TRBJ1-5, is DTGVSQNPRHKITKRGQNVTFRCDPISEHNRLYWYRQTLGQGPEFLTYFQNEAQLEKSRLLSDRFSAERPKGSFSTLEIQRTEQGDSAMYLCASSHNPNQPQHFGDGTRLSIL.

The rearrangement links TRBV2 to TRBJ2-5, with 9 positions matching TRBD2. The closer fit of TRBJ2-7 to the DNA end suggests the J call may be wrong. This CDR3 region has 16 residues. In germline, CDR1 is SNHLY, CDR2 FYNNEI. The CDR3 DNA is TGTGCCAGCAGTTACCTCATGGGCGGGAGGGCCGCCGAGCAGTACTTC. This sequence encodes CASSYLMGGRAAEQYF.

The chain uses TRBV7-9 and TRBJ1-2; D is perhaps TRBD1 (5 bases). CDR3 length equals 14 residues. Looked up from germline, CDR1 is SEHNR and CDR2 is FQNEAQ (reference sequence). Trimming removed 5 bases from V and 4 bases from J, with 14 bases in between. CDR3 DNA: TGTGCCAGCAGCCTGTACGGGGGGAGCTATGGCTACACCTTC. Translating it yields CASSLYGGSYGYTF.

This clone was seen ten or more times. The CDR3 DNA is TGTGCCAGCAGTTACGGACTAGTTTACGAGCAGTACTTC. Translating it yields CASSYGLVYEQYF. V gene TRBV6-5 combines with J gene TRBJ2-7; TRBD2 agrees at 7 bases. The trim removed 2 bases at V and 4 bases at J, leaving 2 bases unmatched. Germline values: CDR1 MNHEY, CDR2 SVGAGI. The CDR3 extends over 13 amino acids.

The chain's CDR3 is CASSLTGTGPYNEQFF. Written as DNA, the CDR3 is TGTGCCAGCTCACTTACCGGGACAGGGCCCTACAATGAGCAGTTCTTC. The chain couples TRBV18 to TRBJ2-1, with 9 bases identical to TRBD1. CDR3 size: 16 residues. Germline lookup yields CDR1 KGHSH and CDR2 LQKENI. Germline trimming cut 4 bases from V and 2 bases from J; bases unmatched to any gene: 6. Supplemented by reference TRBV18 and TRBJ2-1, the full variable domain reads NAGVMQNPRHLVRRRGQEARLRCSPMKGHSHVYWYRQLPEEGLKFMVYLQKENIIDESGMPKERFSAEFPKEGPSILRIQQVVRGDSAAYFCASSLTGTGPYNEQFFGPGTRLTVL.